These T cell receptor beta chains were read from a single sample in a study of T cells after yellow fever vaccination. TCRdb used MiXCR to reprocess the 5' RACE reads, holding one entry per CDR3 protein. The sample carries about 210,000 distinct CDR3 sequences, 2.5% to 3.5% recorded once. This material consisted of CD4+ T cells sorted from PBMCs, taken 10 days after the yellow fever booster vaccination. These receptors all stem from a young man who received the YFV17D yellow fever vaccine. The CDR3 runs from the conserved cysteine through the conserved F or W. The D gene is left open where the match is weak. Clone size is not always given. Where it is, it says once, few, many or a class for expanded clones.

TRBV5-1	.	TRBJ2-3	few	CASSLGSFSDTQYF	TGCGCCAGCAGCTTGGGGAGCTTTTCAGATACGCAGTATTTT
TRBV6-2/TRBV6-3	.	TRBJ2-1	.	CASSRTANEQFF	TGTGCCAGCAGTCGGACAGCTAATGAGCAGTTCTTC
TRBV11-1	.	TRBJ2-7	few	CASSWGLQGPYEQYF	TGTGCCAGCAGCTGGGGATTGCAGGGCCCCTACGAGCAGTACTTC
TRBV12-3/TRBV12-4	.	TRBJ1-2	.	CASSLNRNYGYTF	TGTGCCAGCAGTTTGAACAGGAACTATGGCTACACCTTC
TRBV3-1	TRBD2	TRBJ2-7	.	CASSHGLAGGGEQYF	TGTGCCAGCAGCCACGGACTAGCGGGGGGAGGCGAGCAGTACTTC
TRBV4-1	.	TRBJ1-2	.	CASSQARSGGYTF	TGCGCCAGCAGCCAAGCTCGTTCAGGAGGCTACACCTTC
TRBV15	TRBD2	TRBJ2-6	many	CATSRPRLAGGLGANVLTF	TGTGCCACCAGCAGACCGAGGCTAGCGGGGGGGCTTGGGGCCAACGTCCTGACTTTC
TRBV7-9	.	TRBJ2-2	many	CASSPGTVRELFF	TGTGCCAGCAGCCCCGGGACGGTTAGGGAGCTGTTTTTT
TRBV11-2	.	TRBJ2-1	.	CASSNYRGRHNNEQFF	TGTGCCAGCAGCAACTACCGGGGCAGACATAACAATGAGCAGTTCTTC
TRBV14	.	TRBJ2-6	.	CASALLGANVLTF	TGTGCCAGCGCCCTGTTGGGGGCCAACGTCCTGACTTTC
TRBV5-1	.	TRBJ2-3	many	CASSLAMGTGIGDTQYF	TGCGCCAGCAGCTTGGCCATGGGGACTGGCATTGGAGATACGCAGTATTTT
TRBV7-2	.	TRBJ2-3	many	CASSRAGQDTQYF	TGTGCCAGCAGTAGGGCAGGCCAAGATACGCAGTATTTT
TRBV5-4	TRBD2	TRBJ2-1	many	CASRLAGGPGEQFF	TGTGCCAGCAGGCTAGCGGGGGGGCCCGGTGAGCAGTTCTTC
TRBV6-6	.	TRBJ1-2	many	CASSSQAGGGLYGYTF	TGTGCCAGCAGTTCCCAGGCAGGTGGGGGCCTCTATGGCTACACCTTC
TRBV30	.	TRBJ2-4	many	CAWILTGGSIQYF	TGTGCCTGGATCCTTACAGGAGGGAGCATTCAGTACTTC
TRBV7-9	TRBD1	TRBJ1-4	many	CASSQGQGVEKLFF	TGTGCCAGCAGCCAGGGACAGGGTGTGGAAAAACTGTTTTTT
TRBV24-1	.	TRBJ1-2	many	CATSDPGYYGYTF	TGTGCCACCAGTGATCCAGGGTACTATGGCTACACCTTC
TRBV6-1	.	TRBJ2-7	many	CASTDAFGQYF	TGTGCCAGCACTGACGCCTTTGGGCAGTACTTC
TRBV7-2	TRBD2	TRBJ2-1	many	CASSLATSGRYNEQFF	TGTGCCAGCAGCTTAGCAACTAGCGGACGCTACAATGAGCAGTTCTTC
TRBV14	.	TRBJ2-4	.	CASSQDRGLAKNIQYF	TGTGCCAGCAGCCAAGACAGAGGACTAGCCAAAAACATTCAGTACTTC
TRBV15	.	TRBJ1-1	many	CATSRDQRTKNTEAFF	TGTGCCACCAGCAGAGATCAGAGGACAAAGAACACTGAAGCTTTCTTT
TRBV20-1	TRBD1	TRBJ1-6	many	CSARDRGYSPLHF	TGCAGTGCTAGGGACAGGGGATACTCACCCCTCCACTTT
TRBV14	.	TRBJ1-6	many	CASSQVLYNSPLHF	TGTGCCAGCTCACAGGTCCTCTATAATTCACCCCTCCACTTT
TRBV7-2	.	TRBJ2-2	few	CASSFRGSITGELFF	TGTGCCAGCAGCTTTCGGGGGTCGATCACCGGGGAGCTGTTTTTT
TRBV5-1	.	TRBJ1-5	many	CASSSGLDQPQHF	TGCGCCAGCAGCTCTGGACTGGATCAGCCCCAGCATTTT
TRBV2	.	TRBJ1-5	few	CASSSIRGSNQPQHF	TGTGCCAGCAGTTCCATCCGGGGCTCCAATCAGCCCCAGCATTTT
TRBV5-1	TRBD1	TRBJ2-5	many	CASSLQGARETQYF	TGTGCCAGCAGCTTGCAGGGGGCAAGAGAGACCCAGTACTTC
TRBV7-8	.	TRBJ2-5	.	CASSYLRGVEETQYF	TGTGCCAGCAGCTATCTCAGGGGTGTCGAAGAGACCCAGTACTTC